The 32 T cell receptor beta chains below were found in one sample sequenced in a study of CD8 T cells in Susac syndrome. Random hexamers were used to reverse transcribe roughly 0.45 to 1 ug of RNA. TCRdb processed the immunoSEQ multiplex PCR reads anew with MiXCR; each CDR3 protein has one entry. The sample lists approximately 260,000 distinct CDR3 sequences, almost 97% occurring once. The specimen sequenced was CD4+ T cells from PBMCs. These receptors originate from a human donor with Susac syndrome.

The V call is TRBV5-1, the J call TRBJ1-1, with 8 bases lining up with TRBD1. The length of the CDR3 is 16 residues. From germline, CDR1 is SGHRS and CDR2 YFSETQ. Trimming cost V 0 bases and J 3 bases; bases outside gene matches: 7. CDR3 DNA: TGCGCCAGCAGCTTGGCCAGGGGGCGCCGGGACACTGAAGCTTTCTTT. Translating gives CASSLARGRRDTEAFF.

The chain combines TRBV9 with TRBJ1-2; D gene uncertain. Germline V CDR1 and CDR2: SGDLS, YYNGEE. The CDR3 totals 15 residues. V was pared by 0 bases and J by 11 bases, with 20 bases between. The CDR3 DNA is TGTGCCAGCAGCGTAGGGAGGTCGGACCCACGTCTTTACACCTTC. Amino acids: CASSVGRSDPRLYTF. Based on the CDR3 plus reference TRBV9 and TRBJ1-2, the full variable domain is DSGVTQTPKHLITATGQRVTLRCSPRSGDLSVYWYQQSLDQGLQFLIQYYNGEERAKGNILERFSAQQFPDLHSELNLSSLELGDSALYFCASSVGRSDPRLYTFGSGTRLTVV.

This chain uses TRBV20-1 with TRBJ1-3; D is possibly TRBD1 (5 bases). This CDR3 is 12 amino acids long. V lost 6 bases and J lost 11, with 17 bases in between. The germline gives CDR1 DFQATT, CDR2 SNEGSKA (reference sequence). CDR3 loop: CSAEISGPAIYF. CDR3 DNA: TGCAGTGCCGAGATCTCGGGGCCCGCCATATATTTT.

The V call is TRBV9, the J call TRBJ2-1; the D is unclear. The V end lost 2 bases, the J end lost 0 bases, and 9 bases lay between the germline ends. CDR3 length equals 15 residues. CDR1 is SGDLS and CDR2 is YYNGEE in the germline V gene. The CDR3 here is CASSVDLSSYNEQFF. CDR3 in DNA: TGTGCCAGCAGCGTCGACTTAAGCTCCTACAATGAGCAGTTCTTC.

J is TRBJ2-1 and V is TRBV7-8; 7 bases map to TRBD2. Germline V gives CDR1 SGHVS, CDR2 FQNEAQ. The CDR3 is 16 amino acids. V dropped 7 bases and J dropped 1; count of bases not matched to a gene: 10. The CDR3: CASKMGGVSSYNEQFF. CDR3 bases: TGTGCCAGCAAAATGGGGGGGGTGAGTTCCTACAATGAGCAGTTCTTC.

This CDR3 reads CASRQGGTTEAFF. For the CDR3, the DNA is TGTGCCAGCCGACAGGGGGGGACCACTGAAGCTTTCTTT. The chain carries TRBV28 and TRBJ1-1, with 9 positions matching TRBD1. The trim removed 8 bases at V and 4 bases at J, leaving 5 bases unmatched. Germline V gene sequence: CDR1 MDHEN, CDR2 SYDVKM. CDR3 size: 13 residues.

This clonotype appeared once. The chain is built from TRBV7-9 and TRBJ2-1; D gene unclear. The V and J ends lost 4 bases and 4 bases respectively, with 8 bases between them. The CDR3 has 13 amino acids. Germline assignment: CDR1 SEHNR and CDR2 FQNEAQ (reference sequence). The DNA for the CDR3 is TGTGCCAGCAGCTCCACCGGGTACAATGAGCAGTTCTTC. Translating gives CASSSTGYNEQFF.

This sequence joins TRBV18 and TRBJ2-7, with a possible D match to TRBD2 (6 bases). The ends were cut back, 4 bases at V and 0 bases at J, with 10 bases in the middle. In germline, CDR1 is KGHSH, CDR2 LQKENI. CDR3 length equals 14 residues. DNA for the CDR3: TGTGCCAGCTCACGCGGGACTCTCTCCTACGAGCAGTACTTC. Encoded protein: CASSRGTLSYEQYF. Combining the CDR3 with reference TRBV18 and TRBJ2-7 gives the whole variable domain NAGVMQNPRHLVRRRGQEARLRCSPMKGHSHVYWYRQLPEEGLKFMVYLQKENIIDESGMPKERFSAEFPKEGPSILRIQQVVRGDSAAYFCASSRGTLSYEQYFGPGTRLTVT.

V and J are TRBV27 and TRBJ2-2; 11 bases fit TRBD2. Germline CDR1 and CDR2: MNHEY and SMNVEV (reference sequence). The CDR3 length is 15 residues. After removal of 8 bases from V and 4 bases from J, the junction contained 6 bases not matched to a gene. CDR3 nucleotide sequence: TGTGCCAGCTCCGGACTAGCGGGTTTCACCGGGGAGCTGTTTTTT. Its protein is CASSGLAGFTGELFF.

This clonotype was counted a single time. This chain joins TRBV20-1 and TRBJ2-1; TRBD2 agrees at 14 bases. The germline CDR1 and CDR2 sequences are DFQATT and SNEGSKA (reference sequence). This CDR3 has 15 residues. The J segment lost 7 bases and the V segment lost 5 bases, leaving 7 bases of the junction unmatched. CDR3 protein: CSAGPGTSGRNEQFF. The CDR3 nucleotides read TGCAGTGCTGGCCCCGGGACTAGCGGGAGAAATGAGCAGTTCTTC.

This clonotype turned up a few times. The rearrangement links TRBV19 to TRBJ2-1, with TRBD2 as a possible D gene (6 bases). Per the germline V gene, CDR1 is LNHDA and CDR2 is SQIVND (reference sequence). The CDR3 is 15 residues long. The V end lost 5 bases, the J end lost 0 bases, and 11 bases lay between the germline ends. In DNA, the CDR3 is TGTGCCAGTAGTTCCCGGGACTCCTCCTACAATGAGCAGTTCTTC. This codes for CASSSRDSSYNEQFF.

This clonotype showed up just once. The chain joins TRBV30 to TRBJ2-3; D is perhaps TRBD2 (6 bases). The CDR3 contains 12 residues. Germline assignment: CDR1 GTSNPN and CDR2 SVGIG (reference sequence). Trimming took 4 bases from V and 1 from J, leaving 6 bases between them. The CDR3 loop is CAWTSGTDTQYF. DNA of the CDR3: TGTGCCTGGACTAGCGGCACAGATACGCAGTATTTT.

This clonotype was recorded once. For the CDR3, the DNA is TGTGCCAGCAGGGACAGGGGCTACAATGAGCAGTTCTTC. Translated: CASRDRGYNEQFF. The rearrangement joins TRBV3-1 to TRBJ2-1, with 9 bases matching TRBD1. Germline V CDR1 and CDR2: LGHDT, YNNKEL (reference sequence). The CDR3 runs to 13 residues. J was trimmed by 3 bases and V by 6 bases; bases with no gene match: 0.

The rearrangement links TRBV4-2 to TRBJ2-2; D uncertain. V shed 0 bases and J shed 5 bases, with 10 bases lying between them. The CDR3 sequence is 15 residues long. Per germline, CDR1 LGHNA and CDR2 YNFKEQ. CDR3 sequence (DNA): TGTGCCAGCAGCCAAGAAAAGCAAAGGACCGGGGAGCTGTTTTTT. Translation gives CASSQEKQRTGELFF.

The chain links TRBV3-1 to TRBJ2-1; weak D call: TRBD1 (6 bases). The CDR3 runs to 14 residues. Trimming stripped 4 bases from V and 9 bases from J, with 16 bases between. CDR1 LGHDT and CDR2 YNNKEL come from the germline V gene (reference sequence). CDR3 sequence (DNA): TGTGCCAGCAGCCTACATACAGGGTCCGTTGAGCAGTTCTTC. Its protein product is CASSLHTGSVEQFF.

The chain employs TRBV5-5 and TRBJ2-6, with D perhaps TRBD2 (5 bases). Germline CDR1 and CDR2: SGHKS and YYEKEE (reference sequence). This CDR3 region has 16 residues. Trimming shortened V by 4 bases and J by 0 bases, and 11 bases separated the two germline ends. CDR3: CASSLGLGSGANVLTF. DNA for the CDR3: TGTGCCAGCAGCCTCGGACTTGGCTCTGGGGCCAACGTCCTGACTTTC. The full variable domain, its missing parts supplied by reference TRBV5-5 and TRBJ2-6, is DAGVTQSPTHLIKTRGQQVTLRCSPISGHKSVSWYQQVLGQGPQFIFQYYEKEERGRGNFPDRFSARQFPNYSSELNVNALLLGDSALYLCASSLGLGSGANVLTFGAGSRLTVL.

The rearrangement links TRBV20-1 to TRBJ2-1; 10 bases match TRBD2. The germline gives CDR1 DFQATT, CDR2 SNEGSKA (reference sequence). This CDR3 spans 15 amino acids. With 1 base clipped from V and 5 bases from J, the junction kept 5 bases outside the gene matches. CDR3 nucleotides: TGCAGTGCTAGAGTGGGACTAGCGCCGAACAATGAGCAGTTCTTC. It codes for CSARVGLAPNNEQFF.

The chain employs TRBV12-3 or TRBV12-4 and TRBJ2-2; D gene uncertain. The length of the CDR3 is 13 residues. Trimming removed 5 bases from V and 1 base from J, with 5 bases in between. The DNA of the CDR3 is TGTGCCAGCAGTCCCCGGAACACCGGGGAGCTGTTTTTT. Protein sequence: CASSPRNTGELFF.

The rearrangement joins TRBV5-4 to TRBJ2-3; 8 nucleotides line up with TRBD2. V trimming: 1 base; J trimming: 2 bases; junction bases outside the gene matches: 6. CDR3 size: 16 residues. Germline V CDR1 and CDR2: SGHNT, YYREEE (reference sequence). The CDR3 spells CASSLREGLDTDTQYF. The CDR3 coding sequence is TGTGCCAGCAGCTTGCGCGAGGGACTAGACACAGATACGCAGTATTTT. The variable domain in full, with the rest retrieved from reference TRBV5-4 and TRBJ2-3, is ETGVTQSPTHLIKTRGQQVTLRCSSQSGHNTVSWYQQALGQGPQFIFQYYREEENGRGNFPPRFSGLQFPNYSSELNVNALELDDSALYLCASSLREGLDTDTQYFGPGTRLTVL.

This chain links TRBV20-1 with TRBJ1-4; 8 bases align to TRBD1. Trimming removed 0 bases from V and 8 bases from J; junction bases left unmatched: 5. Germline CDR1 DFQATT, CDR2 SNEGSKA (reference sequence). This CDR3 spans 14 amino acids. The CDR3: CSARDDRGGEKLFF. CDR3 in DNA: TGCAGTGCTAGAGATGACAGGGGTGGGGAAAAACTGTTTTTT.

V gene TRBV7-3 combines with J gene TRBJ2-2; 7 bases line up with TRBD2. The junction had 13 bases not matched to a gene; V was cut back by 5 bases and J by 4 bases. Germline lookup yields CDR1 SGHTA and CDR2 FQGTGA. This CDR3 region has 17 residues. As DNA, the CDR3 is TGTGCCAGCAGCCCATATCTTCTCGCGGGAGTCACCGGGGAGCTGTTTTTT. Its translation is CASSPYLLAGVTGELFF.

The rearrangement uses TRBV11-2 and TRBJ2-2, with unresolved D. The CDR3 has 12 amino acids. The germline V gene encodes CDR1 SGHAT and CDR2 FQNNGV. With 5 bases removed from V and 7 bases from J, the gap between germline ends came to 8 bases. The CDR3: CASSPPYGELFF. The CDR3 DNA sequence: TGTGCCAGCAGCCCTCCCTACGGGGAGCTGTTTTTT.

The chain links TRBV20-1 to TRBJ2-1; 14 bases align to TRBD2. The CDR3 has 14 amino acids. J was trimmed by 8 bases and V by 6 bases; bases with no gene match: 6. In germline, CDR1 is DFQATT, CDR2 SNEGSKA (reference sequence). The CDR3 nucleotides read TGCAGTGCGCGGACTAGCGGGAGGTTTGATGAGCAGTTCTTC. It codes for CSARTSGRFDEQFF.

This chain uses TRBV28 with TRBJ2-7; 9 bases line up with TRBD2. Germline lookup yields CDR1 MDHEN and CDR2 SYDVKM. The ends lost 9 bases at V and 2 bases at J; junction bases unmatched: 11. This CDR3 region has 15 residues. CDR3 nucleotide sequence: TGTGCCAGTATAGTCGGCGGGAGGGCACCCTACGAGCAGTACTTC. Translating gives CASIVGGRAPYEQYF.

On this clonotype itself: One end of the junction does not line up with germline, which may come from a read error. The gene calls are TRBV7-7 and TRBJ2-5, with a tentative D call TRBD1 (6 bases). Germline V gene sequence: CDR1 SSHAT, CDR2 FNYEAQ (reference sequence). The length of the CDR3 is 13 residues. The chain's CDR3 is CASSFTGYETQYF. Here the CDR3 DNA reads TGTGCTAGCAGCTTCACAGGGTACGAGACCCAGTACTTC.

V is TRBV28 and J is TRBJ2-2, with 7 bases matching TRBD2. Germline-derived CDR1 and CDR2 are MDHEN and SYDVKM. The CDR3 loop spans 12 amino acids. Trimming at V came to 6 bases and at J to 6 bases, leaving 1 base not matched to a gene. Here the CDR3 reads CASRREPGELFF. In nucleotides, the CDR3 is TGTGCCAGCAGGCGGGAGCCCGGGGAGCTGTTTTTT.

This chain joins TRBV5-1 and TRBJ2-5; D is perhaps TRBD1 or TRBD2 (5 bases each). CDR1 SGHRS and CDR2 YFSETQ come from the germline V gene. V dropped 2 bases and J dropped 1 base, with 12 bases sitting between them. This CDR3 region has 15 residues. The CDR3 sequence is CASSLRGRFQETQYF. The CDR3 bases are TGCGCCAGCAGCTTAAGGGGACGGTTCCAAGAGACCCAGTACTTC.

This chain joins TRBV29-1 and TRBJ2-7; 10 bases are a match to TRBD1. The junction had 8 bases not matched to a gene; V was cut back by 6 bases and J by 3 bases. Germline CDR1 and CDR2: SQVTM and ANQGSEA. The CDR3 sequence is 14 residues long. The CDR3 nucleotides are TGCAGCGTGGACCCGGGACAGGGGCTCTACGAGCAGTACTTC. It translates to CSVDPGQGLYEQYF.

The rearrangement links TRBV20-1 to TRBJ1-1; D gene unclear. This CDR3 region has 13 residues. The V gene's germline CDR1 is DFQATT and CDR2 SNEGSKA (reference sequence). Trimming removed 4 bases from V and 5 bases from J, with 14 bases in between. Here the CDR3 reads CSAKKVGRTEAFF. The CDR3 coding sequence is TGCAGTGCTAAAAAGGTTGGGAGGACTGAAGCTTTCTTT.

The V gene is TRBV29-1, the J gene TRBJ1-5; D is uncertain. V was pared by 4 bases and J by 2 bases, with 9 bases between. This CDR3 region has 13 residues. In germline, CDR1 is SQVTM, CDR2 ANQGSEA. The CDR3 DNA follows: TGCAGCGTTGCGGCCTCAGGCAATCAGCCCCAGCATTTT. It encodes CSVAASGNQPQHF.

The chain has TRBV5-1 and TRBJ2-1; tentatively, D is TRBD1 (6 bases). Trimming pared 7 bases from V and 0 bases from J, leaving 14 bases between. CDR3 size: 15 residues. Per the germline V gene, CDR1 is SGHRS and CDR2 is YFSETQ. For the CDR3, the DNA is TGCGCCAGCGCCTACGGACAGACCTCCTACAATGAGCAGTTCTTC. It yields the protein CASAYGQTSYNEQFF.

The chain combines TRBV20-1 with TRBJ2-1; possibly TRBD1 for D (5 bases). The germline gives CDR1 DFQATT, CDR2 SNEGSKA (reference sequence). The CDR3 is made up of 13 amino acids. Trimming stripped 2 bases from V and 2 bases from J, with 7 bases between. CDR3 amino acids: CSARKGPYNEQFF. CDR3 in DNA: TGCAGTGCTAGAAAGGGGCCCTACAATGAGCAGTTCTTC.